A selection of T cell receptor beta chains follows, all from one sample in a study of post-analysis software for immune sequencing data. TCRdb re-called the PCR reads through MiXCR, storing one row per CDR3 protein. The sample records some 240,000 distinct CDR3 sequences, around 34% being singletons. The sequenced sample was blood. The source is a girl between 5 and 17 years old with multiple sclerosis. Both conserved end residues are part of each CDR3. Each record gives: V gene, J gene, clone size, D gene, CDR3 protein, CDR3 DNA. The D gene is left open where the match is weak. Rows may omit the clone size; those that give it use once, few, many or a size class.

V gene: TRBV5-1
J gene: TRBJ2-3
clone size: few
D gene: -
CDR3 protein: CASSLDRARGTDTQYF
CDR3 DNA: TGCGCCAGCAGCTTGGACAGGGCCCGAGGCACGGATACGCAGTATTTT

V gene: TRBV6-4
J gene: TRBJ1-2
clone size: -
D gene: -
CDR3 protein: CASWGTNRGAEANYGYTF
CDR3 DNA: TGTGCCAGCTGGGGGACTAATCGTGGGGCGGAAGCTAACTATGGCTACACCTTC

V gene: TRBV7-3
J gene: TRBJ2-1
clone size: many
D gene: -
CDR3 protein: CASSPGPRAGSSYNEQFF
CDR3 DNA: TGTGCCAGCAGCCCTGGCCCCAGGGCGGGGAGCTCCTACAATGAGCAGTTCTTC

V gene: TRBV20-1
J gene: TRBJ2-7
clone size: -
D gene: -
CDR3 protein: CSAHPAVSSYEQYF
CDR3 DNA: TGCAGTGCTCACCCGGCAGTTAGCTCCTACGAGCAGTACTTC

V gene: TRBV20-1
J gene: TRBJ2-1
clone size: -
D gene: -
CDR3 protein: CSARTMNEQFF
CDR3 DNA: TGCAGTGCGCGCACAATGAATGAGCAGTTCTTC

V gene: TRBV6-5
J gene: TRBJ1-4
clone size: -
D gene: -
CDR3 protein: CASSYSKVGNEKLFF
CDR3 DNA: TGTGCCAGCAGTTACTCGAAGGTCGGGAATGAAAAACTGTTTTTT

V gene: TRBV7-3
J gene: TRBJ2-7
clone size: -
D gene: -
CDR3 protein: CASSFGGDVGYEQYF
CDR3 DNA: TGTGCCAGCAGCTTCGGGGGTGACGTCGGCTACGAGCAGTACTTC

V gene: TRBV20-1
J gene: TRBJ1-5
clone size: many
D gene: -
CDR3 protein: CSASRLVGRGGNNQPQHF
CDR3 DNA: TGCAGTGCTAGCCGCTTAGTGGGTAGAGGGGGTAATAATCAGCCCCAGCATTTT

V gene: TRBV24-1
J gene: TRBJ2-6
clone size: -
D gene: -
CDR3 protein: CATSERPGKKAGANILTF
CDR3 DNA: TGTGCCACCAGTGAGAGGCCAGGGAAAAAGGCTGGGGCCAACATCCTGACTTTC

V gene: TRBV4-1
J gene: TRBJ1-6
clone size: many
D gene: -
CDR3 protein: CASSQDPRGSSYNSPLHF
CDR3 DNA: TGCGCCAGCAGCCAAGATCCCCGGGGGAGCTCCTATAATTCACCCCTCCACTTT

V gene: TRBV5-6
J gene: TRBJ2-2
clone size: -
D gene: TRBD2
CDR3 protein: CASSPGLAGGELFF
CDR3 DNA: TGTGCCAGCAGCCCGGGACTAGCCGGCGGGGAGCTGTTTTTT

V gene: TRBV20-1
J gene: TRBJ2-1
clone size: -
D gene: -
CDR3 protein: CSERGDSYLSYNEQFF
CDR3 DNA: TGCAGTGAAAGGGGGGACAGTTATCTCTCCTACAATGAGCAGTTCTTC

V gene: TRBV10-3
J gene: TRBJ2-7
clone size: -
D gene: TRBD2
CDR3 protein: CAISEGITSGYSYEQYF
CDR3 DNA: TGTGCCATCAGTGAGGGAATCACTAGCGGATACTCCTACGAGCAGTACTTC

V gene: TRBV5-1
J gene: TRBJ1-1
clone size: many
D gene: TRBD1
CDR3 protein: CASSLGQGARKYIAEAFF
CDR3 DNA: TGCGCCAGCAGCCTCGGACAGGGGGCGCGGAAGTATATCGCTGAAGCTTTCTTT

V gene: TRBV5-5
J gene: TRBJ1-1
clone size: many
D gene: -
CDR3 protein: CASSPTVLDTEAFF
CDR3 DNA: TGTGCCAGCAGCCCGACGGTATTGGACACTGAAGCTTTCTTT

V gene: TRBV28
J gene: TRBJ1-2
clone size: many
D gene: -
CDR3 protein: CASSPGSRDGYTF
CDR3 DNA: TGTGCCAGCAGCCCCGGGAGCAGGGATGGCTACACCTTC

V gene: TRBV7-3
J gene: TRBJ2-7
clone size: many
D gene: TRBD2
CDR3 protein: CASSLLGGSHEQYF
CDR3 DNA: TGTGCCAGCAGCCTTCTCGGCGGGAGCCACGAGCAGTACTTC

V gene: TRBV20-1
J gene: TRBJ2-6
clone size: few
D gene: -
CDR3 protein: CSARDRGTGANVLTF
CDR3 DNA: TGCAGTGCTAGAGATCGGGGGACTGGGGCCAACGTCCTGACTTTC

V gene: TRBV18
J gene: TRBJ1-5
clone size: -
D gene: -
CDR3 protein: CASSPGFGQPRHF
CDR3 DNA: TGTGCCAGCTCACCAGGATTTGGTCAGCCCCGGCATTTT

V gene: TRBV15
J gene: TRBJ1-2
clone size: -
D gene: -
CDR3 protein: CATSRDAYGYTF
CDR3 DNA: TGTGCCACCAGCAGGGACGCGTATGGCTACACCTTC

V gene: TRBV11-2
J gene: TRBJ2-5
clone size: many
D gene: TRBD1
CDR3 protein: CASSPGTGGETQYF
CDR3 DNA: TGTGCCAGCAGCCCCGGGACAGGGGGAGAGACCCAGTACTTC

V gene: TRBV21-1
J gene: TRBJ1-5
clone size: -
D gene: -
CDR3 protein: CASSPGEGAAQPQHF
CDR3 DNA: TGTGCCAGCAGCCCCGGGGAGGGAGCGGCTCAGCCCCAGCATTTT

V gene: TRBV12-3/TRBV12-4
J gene: TRBJ2-1
clone size: many
D gene: -
CDR3 protein: CASSLGVTPNEQFF
CDR3 DNA: TGTGCCAGCAGTTTGGGGGTGACCCCCAATGAGCAGTTCTTC

V gene: TRBV7-3
J gene: TRBJ2-3
clone size: few
D gene: -
CDR3 protein: CASSSTGDTQYF
CDR3 DNA: TGTGCCAGCAGCTCTACTGGAGATACGCAGTATTTT

V gene: TRBV5-1
J gene: TRBJ1-6
clone size: many
D gene: -
CDR3 protein: CASSLLPWGLDSPLHF
CDR3 DNA: TGCGCCAGCAGCTTGCTTCCGTGGGGGTTGGATTCACCCCTCCACTTT

V gene: TRBV29-1
J gene: TRBJ1-5
clone size: few
D gene: TRBD1
CDR3 protein: CSCLGGDRGPYSNQPQHF
CDR3 DNA: TGCAGCTGTTTAGGAGGGGACAGGGGGCCTTATAGCAATCAGCCCCAGCATTTT

V gene: TRBV11-2
J gene: TRBJ2-3
clone size: many
D gene: TRBD2
CDR3 protein: CASSFSRGGSAVVTQYF
CDR3 DNA: TGTGCCAGCAGCTTTAGTCGCGGCGGGAGCGCCGTGGTCACGCAGTATTTT

V gene: TRBV20-1
J gene: TRBJ1-2
clone size: many
D gene: -
CDR3 protein: CSAPGGVSAGGYTF
CDR3 DNA: TGCAGTGCTCCGGGAGGGGTGTCGGCAGGCGGCTACACCTTC

V gene: TRBV19
J gene: TRBJ2-6
clone size: many
D gene: -
CDR3 protein: CASSPGGSGANVLTF
CDR3 DNA: TGTGCCAGCAGCCCCGGAGGCTCTGGGGCCAACGTCCTGACTTTC

V gene: TRBV5-1
J gene: TRBJ2-1
clone size: few
D gene: TRBD1
CDR3 protein: CASSLGLDRGYNEQFF
CDR3 DNA: TGCGCCAGCAGCTTGGGTTTGGACAGGGGTTACAATGAGCAGTTCTTC

V gene: TRBV6-5
J gene: TRBJ1-2
clone size: -
D gene: -
CDR3 protein: CASSQGFIYGYTF
CDR3 DNA: TGTGCCAGCAGTCAGGGTTTCATCTATGGCTACACCTTC

V gene: TRBV5-1
J gene: TRBJ1-1
clone size: -
D gene: TRBD1
CDR3 protein: CASSLEDWTGAEAFF
CDR3 DNA: TGCGCCAGCAGCTTGGAAGACTGGACAGGGGCTGAAGCTTTCTTT

V gene: TRBV4-1
J gene: TRBJ2-3
clone size: many
D gene: TRBD2
CDR3 protein: CASSQERSGGSDTQYF
CDR3 DNA: TGCGCCAGCAGCCAAGAGAGGAGCGGGGGATCAGATACGCAGTATTTT

V gene: TRBV6-6
J gene: TRBJ1-5
clone size: -
D gene: -
CDR3 protein: CASSYSERPQHF
CDR3 DNA: TGTGCCAGCAGTTACTCGGAGAGGCCCCAGCATTTT

V gene: TRBV7-2
J gene: TRBJ2-2
clone size: -
D gene: -
CDR3 protein: CASSFQFGSGELFF
CDR3 DNA: TGTGCCAGCAGCTTTCAATTCGGTAGCGGGGAGCTGTTTTTT

V gene: TRBV30
J gene: TRBJ2-4
clone size: few
D gene: -
CDR3 protein: CAWRGLAKNIQYF
CDR3 DNA: TGTGCCTGGAGGGGACTAGCCAAAAACATTCAGTACTTC

V gene: TRBV7-2
J gene: TRBJ2-1
clone size: -
D gene: TRBD2
CDR3 protein: CASSLVLAGGRNEQFF
CDR3 DNA: TGTGCCAGCAGCTTAGTACTAGCGGGTGGGAGGAATGAGCAGTTCTTC

V gene: TRBV29-1
J gene: TRBJ1-1
clone size: many
D gene: -
CDR3 protein: CSGMRSPNTEAFF
CDR3 DNA: TGCAGCGGTATGAGATCGCCGAACACTGAAGCTTTCTTT

V gene: TRBV9
J gene: TRBJ2-3
clone size: few
D gene: TRBD2
CDR3 protein: CASSTRTSGSGTDTQYF
CDR3 DNA: TGTGCCAGCAGCACCCGGACTAGCGGGAGTGGCACAGATACGCAGTATTTT

V gene: TRBV11-1
J gene: TRBJ2-2
clone size: few
D gene: -
CDR3 protein: CASSHLGPYGELFF
CDR3 DNA: TGTGCCAGCAGCCATCTTGGCCCCTACGGGGAGCTGTTTTTT